The 26 T cell receptor beta chains in this list originate from one sample, sequenced in a study of blood T cell repertoires in COVID-19 (TCRdb year 2020). The method was the immunoSEQ multiplex PCR assay. Here the immuneACCESS table is served through TCRdb, limited to in-frame sequences with V and J called. Missing clones are a known gap in these copies; in checked studies unresolved V genes cover under half, and the rest lacks a known reason. Recorded for this sample are around 230,000 clones; roughly 89% of them occurred a single time. The top ten hold 9% to 12% of the sample. The specimen was PBMCs or T cells enriched from blood (not recorded which). These receptors all stem from a man between 18 and 35 years old with acute COVID-19.

The V and J genes are TRBV6-5 and TRBJ2-1, with D unclear. The CDR3 covers 12 residues. The germline V gene encodes CDR1 MNHEY and CDR2 SVGAGI. V lost 7 bases, J lost 6 bases, and 10 bases lay in between. CDR3 DNA sequence: TGTGCCAGCACTGGCCAGATCAATGAGCAGTTCTTC. Amino acids: CASTGQINEQFF.

V gene TRBV28 combines with J gene TRBJ2-7; 8 bases match TRBD1. The V segment lost 5 bases and the J segment 2 bases; nucleotides outside the gene matches: 8. Germline V gene lookup returns CDR1 MDHEN and CDR2 SYDVKM. This CDR3 region has 15 residues. CDR3 bases: TGTGCCAGCAGTGATCCCAGGGGGCTAACCTACGAGCAGTACTTC. Its protein product is CASSDPRGLTYEQYF.

The chain has TRBV24-1 and TRBJ2-7; D perhaps matches TRBD2 (7 bases). The germline V gene encodes CDR1 KGHDR and CDR2 SFDVKD. V was cut by 10 bases and J by 0 bases, with 18 bases left in between. The CDR3 is 15 residues long. This chain's CDR3 is CATSSSGGLSYEQYF. The CDR3 DNA sequence: TGTGCCACGTCCAGTTCGGGGGGCCTCTCCTACGAGCAGTACTTC.

This clone was recorded only once. This CDR3 is also generated by other DNA sequences in the sample. V is TRBV5-1 and J is TRBJ1-3; possible D gene TRBD1, 5 bases. This CDR3 spans 15 amino acids. CDR1 and CDR2 (germline): SGHRS, YFSETQ. Trimming pared 0 bases from V and 1 base from J, leaving 8 bases between. Written as DNA, the CDR3 is TGCGCCAGCAGCTTGGGACAGACTTCTGGAAACACCATATATTTT. Amino acid sequence: CASSLGQTSGNTIYF. Together with reference TRBV5-1 and TRBJ1-3, the CDR3 gives the full variable domain: KAGVTQTPRYLIKTRGQQVTLSCSPISGHRSVSWYQQTPGQGLQFLFEYFSETQRNKGNFPGRFSGRQFSNSRSEMNVSTLELGDSALYLCASSLGQTSGNTIYFGEGSWLTVV.

In this sample, this clone is medium-sized. V usage is TRBV25-1 and J usage is TRBJ1-5; 10 positions agree with TRBD1. In germline, CDR1 is MGHDK, CDR2 SYGVNS. With 4 bases clipped from V and 0 bases from J, the junction kept 9 bases outside the gene matches. CDR3 length: 18 amino acids. Here the CDR3 DNA reads TGTGCCAGCAGTGGAATGACGGGGGACAGGGGTAGCAATCAGCCCCAGCATTTT. Its protein is CASSGMTGDRGSNQPQHF.

The chain links TRBV6-1 to TRBJ1-2, with TRBD1 matching 7 bases. V trimming: 6 bases; J trimming: 7 bases; junction bases outside the gene matches: 11. Germline-derived CDR1 and CDR2 are MNHNS and SASEGT. This CDR3 is built from 14 residues. CDR3 coding DNA: TGTGCCAGCAGCTTCGTCGACAGGGTGGGTGGCTACACCTTC. Translating it yields CASSFVDRVGGYTF.

The rearrangement joins TRBV19 to TRBJ2-2, with 10 bases fitting TRBD2. V lost 4 bases, J lost 2 bases, and 4 bases stayed unmatched. Germline CDR1 and CDR2: LNHDA and SQIVND (reference sequence). The CDR3 length is 16 residues. Written as DNA, the CDR3 is TGTGCCAGTAGTAAAACTAGCGGGACTAACACCGGGGAGCTGTTTTTT. Residues: CASSKTSGTNTGELFF.

The gene calls are TRBV9 and TRBJ1-2, with 7 bases matching TRBD1. The CDR3 consists of 15 residues. Germline CDR1 is SGDLS and CDR2 is YYNGEE. After removal of 2 bases from V and 5 bases from J, the junction contained 9 bases not matched to a gene. CDR3 sequence (DNA): TGTGCCAGCAGCGTCCTCGACAGGGTAGGATATGGCTACACCTTC. Protein: CASSVLDRVGYGYTF.

The DNA of the CDR3 is TGTGCCAGCAGAAGGGGACAGGGTTTCTCCAATGAGCAGTTCTTC. Amino acids: CASRRGQGFSNEQFF. The chain couples TRBV28 to TRBJ2-1, with 9 bases fitting TRBD1. From germline, CDR1 is MDHEN and CDR2 SYDVKM. The CDR3 is 15 amino acids. V lost 6 bases, J lost 6 bases, and 9 bases stayed unmatched. Using reference TRBV28 and TRBJ2-1 for the parts outside the CDR3, the full variable domain is DVKVTQSSRYLVKRTGEKVFLECVQDMDHENMFWYRQDPGLGLRLIYFSYDVKMKEKGDIPEGYSVSREKKERFSLILESASTNQTSMYLCASRRGQGFSNEQFFGPGTRLTVL.

The chain uses TRBV28 and TRBJ1-1; 9 nucleotides align to TRBD1. The V segment lost 6 bases and the J segment 5 bases; nucleotides outside the gene matches: 10. The germline CDR1 and CDR2 sequences are MDHEN and SYDVKM. The CDR3 runs to 15 residues. CDR3 nucleotide sequence: TGTGCCAGCAGATCGGGGGACAGGGACGTAACTGAAGCTTTCTTT. Protein: CASRSGDRDVTEAFF. Together with reference TRBV28 and TRBJ1-1, the CDR3 gives the full variable domain: DVKVTQSSRYLVKRTGEKVFLECVQDMDHENMFWYRQDPGLGLRLIYFSYDVKMKEKGDIPEGYSVSREKKERFSLILESASTNQTSMYLCASRSGDRDVTEAFFGQGTRLTVV.

The chain is built from TRBV18 and TRBJ1-3; 9 bases align to TRBD1. Germline V gene lookup returns CDR1 KGHSH and CDR2 LQKENI. With 3 bases clipped from V and 3 bases from J, the junction kept 6 bases outside the gene matches. The CDR3 is made up of 16 amino acids. The CDR3 bases are TGTGCCAGCTCACCCCGACAGGGGGATCTTGGAAACACCATATATTTT. Encoded protein: CASSPRQGDLGNTIYF. The full variable domain, in which reference TRBV18 and TRBJ1-3 provide the parts outside the CDR3, is NAGVMQNPRHLVRRRGQEARLRCSPMKGHSHVYWYRQLPEEGLKFMVYLQKENIIDESGMPKERFSAEFPKEGPSILRIQQVVRGDSAAYFCASSPRQGDLGNTIYFGEGSWLTVV.

The chain couples TRBV19 to TRBJ1-1, with D perhaps matching TRBD1 (5 bases). Germline V gives CDR1 LNHDA, CDR2 SQIVND (reference sequence). The ends were cut back, 11 bases at V and 10 bases at J, with 35 bases in the middle. This CDR3 region has 17 residues. The CDR3 is CAGWLTRDLNAHRGAFF. The CDR3 DNA follows: TGTGCCGGGTGGCTGACACGGGACTTAAACGCCCACCGTGGAGCTTTCTTT.

V is TRBV6-5 and J is TRBJ1-2, with 8 bases that match TRBD1. V lost 8 bases to trimming and J lost 4 bases; unmatched junction nucleotides: 12. CDR1 MNHEY and CDR2 SVGAGI come from the germline V gene. This CDR3 is built from 15 residues. The DNA of the CDR3 is TGTGCCAGCCCGTCCCGGGACAGGTTCGGCTATGGCTACACCTTC. Translating gives CASPSRDRFGYGYTF.

Many counts were recorded for this clone. The chain has TRBV7-2 and TRBJ2-1; D is undetermined. Trimming removed 1 base from V and 6 bases from J, with 7 bases in between. Germline assignment: CDR1 SGHTA and CDR2 FQGNSA. The CDR3 length is 13 residues. The CDR3 protein is CASSLVGVNEQFF. The CDR3 nucleotides read TGTGCCAGCAGCTTAGTTGGAGTCAATGAGCAGTTCTTC.

The rearrangement joins TRBV7-9 to TRBJ1-2, with D maybe TRBD1 (6 bases). Germline V lookup: CDR1 SEHNR, CDR2 FQNEAQ (reference sequence). The CDR3 contains 13 residues. Trimming pared 3 bases from V and 13 bases from J, leaving 18 bases between. DNA for the CDR3: TGTGCCAGCAGCTTTACAGGGAGTGCCCCGTTCACCTTC. Its protein product is CASSFTGSAPFTF.

This clone was found a few times. The rearrangement joins TRBV29-1 to TRBJ2-7, with 10 bases that match TRBD2. The CDR3 runs to 16 residues. Trimming cost V 7 bases and J 4 bases; bases outside gene matches: 16. The V gene's germline CDR1 is SQVTM and CDR2 ANQGSEA. The CDR3 here is CSAGSGTSANQYEQYF. The CDR3 DNA reads as TGCAGCGCCGGATCCGGGACTAGCGCAAACCAGTACGAGCAGTACTTC.

This chain joins TRBV4-1 and TRBJ2-7; 8 bases line up with TRBD2. The CDR3 totals 16 residues. The J segment lost 3 bases and the V segment lost 1 base, leaving 8 bases of the junction unmatched. Germline V gene sequence: CDR1 MGHRA, CDR2 YSYEKL. The CDR3 sequence is CASSQGFGGTSYEQYF. In DNA, the CDR3 is TGCGCCAGCAGCCAAGGTTTTGGGGGGACTAGCTACGAGCAGTACTTC.

J is TRBJ2-1 and V is TRBV9, with 9 bases fitting TRBD2. CDR3 size: 15 residues. CDR1 is SGDLS and CDR2 is YYNGEE in the germline V gene. V shed 2 bases, J shed 2 bases, and the junction held 2 bases outside the gene matches. The CDR3, as DNA: TGTGCCAGCAGCGTCTCTAGCGGGGCCTACAATGAGCAGTTCTTC. Translating gives CASSVSSGAYNEQFF.

The chain recombines TRBV5-8 with TRBJ2-5; the D gene is possibly TRBD2 (7 bases). From germline, CDR1 is SGHTS and CDR2 YDEGEE. This CDR3 has 14 residues. V dropped 3 bases and J dropped 4 bases, with 13 bases sitting between them. DNA for the CDR3: TGTGCCAGCAGCTCCGGGGGGCCGGGAGAGACCCAGTACTTC. It encodes CASSSGGPGETQYF. Variable domain in full (rest from reference TRBV5-8 and TRBJ2-5): EAGVTQSPTHLIKTRGQQATLRCSPISGHTSVYWYQQALGLGLQFLLWYDEGEERNRGNFPPRFSGRQFPNYSSELNVNALELEDSALYLCASSSGGPGETQYFGPGTRLLVL.

The rearrangement joins TRBV20-1 to TRBJ2-7; D not resolved. V gave up 0 bases and J gave up 3 bases, with 3 bases separating them. The V gene's germline CDR1 is DFQATT and CDR2 SNEGSKA (reference sequence). The CDR3 contains 11 residues. The CDR3: CSAREHYEQYF. In nucleotides, the CDR3 is TGCAGTGCTAGAGAACACTACGAGCAGTACTTC.

The rearrangement joins TRBV27 to TRBJ2-3; possible D gene TRBD2, 7 bases. Germline values: CDR1 MNHEY, CDR2 SMNVEV (reference sequence). The CDR3 is 13 amino acids. V was clipped by 4 bases and J by 9 bases, with 14 bases between them. The chain's CDR3 is CASSYPEGGTQYF. DNA of the CDR3: TGTGCCAGCAGTTATCCCGAGGGGGGGACGCAGTATTTT.

This chain joins TRBV24-1 and TRBJ1-5; no firm D call. Germline lookup yields CDR1 KGHDR and CDR2 SFDVKD. The CDR3 loop spans 14 amino acids. V lost 9 bases and J lost 8, with 19 bases in between. The DNA of the CDR3 is TGTGCCACCGGTATTGGGCAGTCTGTGGAGCCCCAGCATTTT. This sequence encodes CATGIGQSVEPQHF.

The J gene is TRBJ2-7, the V gene TRBV6-1; D perhaps matches TRBD2 (6 bases). V dropped 1 base and J dropped 1 base, with 14 bases sitting between them. From germline, CDR1 is MNHNS and CDR2 SASEGT. CDR3 length equals 16 residues. For the CDR3, the DNA is TGTGCCAGCAGTGAAGAGACGGGAGCCATTTCCTACGAGCAGTACTTC. Translated: CASSEETGAISYEQYF.

This chain uses TRBV11-2 with TRBJ2-3, with a possible D match to TRBD2 (6 bases). This CDR3 has 14 amino acids. CDR1 and CDR2 (germline): SGHAT, FQNNGV. The ends were cut back, 6 bases at V and 1 base at J, with 11 bases in the middle. The CDR3 loop reads CASSRGGGTDTQYF. CDR3 DNA: TGTGCCAGCAGTAGGGGCGGGGGCACAGATACGCAGTATTTT.

The chain joins TRBV7-8 to TRBJ1-1, with D perhaps TRBD1 (5 bases). Trimming removed 4 bases from V and 3 bases from J, with 24 bases in between. This CDR3 spans 18 amino acids. Germline values: CDR1 SGHVS, CDR2 FQNEAQ. This CDR3 is CASSSRVRSGESDTEAFF. The CDR3 DNA reads TGTGCCAGCAGCTCTCGAGTTAGGTCGGGGGAATCGGACACTGAAGCTTTCTTT.

This clone appeared a single time. V gene TRBV7-3 combines with J gene TRBJ2-1, with D unresolved. V lost 1 base, J lost 5 bases, and 9 bases lay in between. CDR1 SGHTA and CDR2 FQGTGA come from the germline V gene. This CDR3 is 14 amino acids long. In nucleotides, the CDR3 is TGTGCCAGCAGCTTAAGAGGTGGAGACAATGAGCAGTTCTTC. Translated: CASSLRGGDNEQFF.